The present TCR beta chain was sequenced within a study of T cell changes during pregnancy in multiple sclerosis. TCRdb's copy holds only in-frame clones and misses some; the assay was immunoSEQ multiplex PCR. Found here are roughly 64,000 clones, approximately 91% of them singletons; the top ten hold roughly 1.4%. The length of the CDR3 is 14 residues. Germline assignment: CDR1 SNHLY and CDR2 FYNNEI. V lost 1 base, J lost 8 bases, and 14 bases lay in between. The clonotype was recovered from a female donor with multiple sclerosis, enrolled in a pregnancy study. Sequencing used peripheral blood, obtained in the second trimester of pregnancy. The chain recombines TRBV2 with TRBJ1-2, with D unresolved. As DNA, the CDR3 is TGTGCCAGCAGTGAAGGAGGGTTCTTGCAGGGCTACACCTTC. Translation: CASSEGGFLQGYTF.